Sequencing of this T cell receptor beta chain was carried out in a study of CD8 T cells in Susac syndrome. Diagnostic criteria for definite or probable disease, in their recently defined form, were met by the patients with Susac syndrome. The V gene lost 3 bases and the J gene lost 7 bases, with 13 bases spanning the gap. Per the germline V gene, CDR1 is LNHNV and CDR2 is YYDKDF (reference sequence). The CDR3 is 14 residues long. Random hexamers primed reverse transcription of about 0.5 to 1 ug RNA. TCRdb called the immunoSEQ multiplex PCR reads again in MiXCR, with one record for every CDR3 protein. This table holds roughly 250,000 distinct CDR3 sequences, 96% found once.

This rearrangement joins TRBV15 to TRBJ1-5; D is unresolved. The clonotype comes from a human donor with Susac syndrome. Sequences were obtained from CD4+ T cells from PBMCs. CDR3: CATSSTQESQPQHF. CDR3 bases: TGTGCCACCAGCAGCACCCAGGAGAGCCAGCCCCAGCATTTT.